This TCR beta chain comes out of a study of blood T cell repertoires in COVID-19. Overall study context: The cDNA or gDNA used as material had been derived from T cells, B-cell-depleted T cells, or PBMCs.

As processed by the authors: Researchers report that nucleated cell counts were estimated from reference gene primer amplification. This table comes from immunoSEQ multiplex PCR, and its TCRdb copy is limited to in-frame clones, with some not included. For V, J and clone size, that table is used; D and trimming come from the DNA. The sample includes 150,000 to 200,000 clones, about 88% seen only once; the top ten take 1.2%. Ages ranged from 18 to 89 years, with residence in around 24 US areas. Each participant's cohort was designated according to participant-reported clinical history. CDR3 length: 13 residues. Germline-derived CDR1 and CDR2 are SEHNR and FQNEAQ (reference sequence). The V end was cut by 4 bases, the J end by 10 bases, with 15 bases between.

The sequenced sample was PBMCs or T cells enriched from blood (not recorded which). The chain is built from TRBV7-9 and TRBJ2-3; D not certain. The sequence derives from a human donor with acute COVID-19. The donor label of this sample is uncertain. CDR3 DNA: TGTGCCAGCAGCTCGAGCGTCCCGGGTGCGCAGTATTTT. Protein sequence: CASSSSVPGAQYF.